One and the same sample provided the 21 T cell receptor beta chains below, sequenced in a study of blood T cells in healthy people across ages. A second roughly 6 to 12 cycle PCR used barcoded and J-beta primers. TCRdb recomputed calls from the 5' RACE reads with MiXCR, one row per CDR3 protein. The sample has over a million distinct CDR3 sequences, 40% to 50% seen once. The sample was blood. Source of these receptors: a woman in her sixties in good health.

This chain uses TRBV5-1 with TRBJ1-2, with D unresolved. The V end lost 3 bases, the J end lost 3 bases, and 9 bases lay between the germline ends. This CDR3 contains 13 residues. Per the germline V gene, CDR1 is SGHRS and CDR2 is YFSETQ. The CDR3 spells CASSSAVDYGYTF. The DNA for the CDR3 is TGCGCCAGCAGCTCTGCGGTTGACTATGGCTACACCTTC. The whole variable domain, remainder taken from reference TRBV5-1 and TRBJ1-2, is KAGVTQTPRYLIKTRGQQVTLSCSPISGHRSVSWYQQTPGQGLQFLFEYFSETQRNKGNFPGRFSGRQFSNSRSEMNVSTLELGDSALYLCASSSAVDYGYTFGSGTRLTVV.

This clonotype was observed a few times. The V and J genes are TRBV11-1 and TRBJ2-7, with 8 bases aligning to TRBD1. Germline values: CDR1 SGHAT, CDR2 FQDESV (reference sequence). The CDR3 covers 16 residues. With V trimmed by 5 bases and J by 5 bases, 14 bases remained unmatched. The CDR3 loop reads CASSPIRTGNSDEQYF. The CDR3 DNA reads TGTGCCAGCAGCCCCATAAGGACAGGGAATTCCGACGAGCAGTACTTC.

The chain joins TRBV12-3 or TRBV12-4 to TRBJ1-4, with a tentative D call TRBD1 (6 bases). CDR3 size: 15 residues. V lost 3 bases and J 5 bases, leaving 13 bases between the germline ends. The CDR3: CASSFRGQKNEKLFF. CDR3 sequence (DNA): TGTGCCAGCAGTTTCCGGGGGCAGAAGAATGAAAAACTGTTTTTT.

This clonotype was detected a few times. This rearrangement joins TRBV3-1 to TRBJ1-6, with D hard to call. Trimming took 4 bases from V and 0 from J, leaving 10 bases between them. CDR3 length: 16 residues. Germline CDR1 LGHDT, CDR2 YNNKEL (reference sequence). CDR3 amino acids: CASSPRSASYNSPLHF. In DNA, the CDR3 is TGTGCCAGCAGCCCCCGGTCGGCCTCCTATAATTCACCCCTCCACTTT.

The chain couples TRBV11-2 to TRBJ2-7; D may be TRBD2 (6 bases). The end of the DNA fits TRBJ2-5 better, so the J call may be wrong. The CDR3 is made up of 13 amino acids. Germline V gives CDR1 SGHAT, CDR2 FQNNGV. The CDR3 DNA reads as TGTGCCAGCAGCACACCGGCGGGGGAGACCCAGTACTTC. Residues: CASSTPAGETQYF.

The chain uses TRBV29-1 and TRBJ1-4, with D hard to call. The CDR3 covers 13 residues. V was cut by 0 bases and J by 1 base, with 3 bases left in between. The germline V gene encodes CDR1 SQVTM and CDR2 ANQGSEA. CDR3 DNA sequence: TGCAGCGTTGAAGACAGAACTAATGAAAAACTGTTTTTT. As protein: CSVEDRTNEKLFF.

This clonotype has more than one count but fewer than ten. The V and J genes are TRBV4-1 and TRBJ2-4; D gene uncertain. The CDR3 is made up of 14 amino acids. Looked up from germline, CDR1 is MGHRA and CDR2 is YSYEKL. Trimming cost V 0 bases and J 2 bases, with 5 bases left between them. For the CDR3, the DNA is TGCGCCAGCAGCCAAGATCCAACCAAAAACATTCAGTACTTC. It encodes CASSQDPTKNIQYF.

The table lists this clonotype with many counts. The chain's CDR3 is CSARDPRQGEDIQYF. CDR3 nucleotide sequence: TGCAGTGCTAGAGATCCAAGACAGGGGGAGGACATTCAGTACTTC. V and J are TRBV20-1 and TRBJ2-4; 9 bases agree with TRBD1. CDR1 is DFQATT, CDR2 SNEGSKA, per germline (reference sequence). The length of the CDR3 is 15 residues. The V gene end was trimmed by 0 bases and the J gene end by 8 bases; junction bases not matched to a gene: 8.

This clonotype has a handful of counts. CDR3 protein: CASSLSTGVFSGANVLTF. CDR3 DNA: TGTGCCAGCAGTTTAAGTACAGGAGTTTTCTCTGGGGCCAACGTCCTGACTTTC. V and J are TRBV6-2 or TRBV6-3 and TRBJ2-6, with a tentative D call TRBD1 (5 bases). Trimming removed 4 bases from V and 0 bases from J, with 16 bases in between. CDR1 MNHEY and CDR2 SVGEGT come from the germline V gene. This CDR3 is 18 amino acids long.

The chain links TRBV5-6 to TRBJ2-3; D perhaps matches TRBD1 (6 bases). CDR3 length: 15 residues. Germline V lookup: CDR1 SGHDT, CDR2 YYEEEE. Trimming took off 0 bases at V and 4 bases at J, with 12 bases between the two ends. Here the CDR3 DNA reads TGTGCCAGCAGCTTGGAGGGGACACCCTCAGATACGCAGTATTTT. Its translation: CASSLEGTPSDTQYF.

This clonotype has only a few counts. The CDR3 reads CASSLDGKNQPQHF. The CDR3, as DNA: TGTGCCAGCAGCTTAGATGGGAAGAATCAGCCCCAGCATTTT. This chain joins TRBV7-2 and TRBJ1-5; the D is unclear. The CDR3 is 14 residues long. Germline-derived CDR1 and CDR2 are SGHTA and FQGNSA. Trimming took 1 base from V and 4 from J, leaving 8 bases between them.

The gene calls are TRBV7-2 and TRBJ1-4; D unresolved. Germline V CDR1 and CDR2: SGHTA, FQGNSA. Trimming cost V 6 bases and J 9 bases, with 17 bases left between them. The CDR3 runs 14 residues. Written as DNA, the CDR3 is TGTGCCAGCAGGGCTGGCACGGGTCTTCAAAAACTGTTTTTT. Protein product: CASRAGTGLQKLFF.

The chain combines TRBV9 with TRBJ2-1, with D possibly being TRBD1 (6 bases). V was clipped by 1 base and J by 7 bases, with 18 bases between them. The CDR3 contains 16 residues. Germline CDR1 is SGDLS and CDR2 is YYNGEE. CDR3 sequence: CASSVKPGHPVNEQFF. The DNA for the CDR3 is TGTGCCAGCAGCGTAAAACCGGGACACCCTGTGAATGAGCAGTTCTTC.

This clonotype was detected once. The V call is TRBV11-3, the J call TRBJ2-5, with TRBD2 identical over 8 bases. Germline loops: CDR1 SGHNT, CDR2 YENEEA. This CDR3 comprises 18 residues. Trimming took 1 base from V and 2 from J; bases not matched to a gene: 12. CDR3 DNA: TGTGCCAGCAGCTTAGCCGACAATTTAGCGGGGAAACAAGAGACCCAGTACTTC. This encodes CASSLADNLAGKQETQYF.

The J gene is TRBJ2-1, the V gene TRBV20-1, with D unresolved. Matching the DNA end better, TRBJ2-7 makes the J call doubtful. The CDR3 is 13 residues long. The germline V gene has CDR1 DFQATT and CDR2 SNEGSKA (reference sequence). The CDR3 DNA follows: TGCAGTGCTAGATATGGTGGTTACAATGAGCAGTACTTC. Translated: CSARYGGYNEQYF.

The rearrangement links TRBV27 to TRBJ1-5, with 8 bases that match TRBD1. This CDR3 is built from 14 residues. The junction had 7 bases not matched to a gene; V was cut back by 6 bases and J by 6 bases. CDR1 is MNHEY, CDR2 SMNVEV, per germline (reference sequence). The CDR3 DNA follows: TGTGCCAGCAGATCGACAGGGGATCCTCAGCCCCAGCATTTT. The encoded protein is CASRSTGDPQPQHF.

This clonotype turned up a few times. This chain uses TRBV5-1 with TRBJ2-7, with a possible D match to TRBD1 (6 bases). The germline V gene encodes CDR1 SGHRS and CDR2 YFSETQ. The CDR3 runs 13 residues. The germline V and J ends were trimmed by 5 bases and 2 bases, with 11 bases remaining between them. For the CDR3, the DNA is TGCGCCAGCAGGGTGGACAGCCCCTACGAGCAGTACTTC. Its protein product is CASRVDSPYEQYF.

This chain joins TRBV14 and TRBJ2-4; TRBD2 is a possible D gene (6 bases). Germline lookup yields CDR1 SGHDN and CDR2 FVKESK. The length of the CDR3 is 12 residues. Deletions cut 1 base from V and 9 bases from J, with 7 bases between. The CDR3 DNA reads as TGTGCCAGCAGCCAAGTGCGGGGCATTCAGTACTTC. Translation gives CASSQVRGIQYF.

The chain is built from TRBV20-1 and TRBJ1-4, with 9 bases lining up with TRBD1. CDR1 is DFQATT and CDR2 is SNEGSKA in the germline V gene (reference sequence). Unmatched junction bases numbered 3, after V lost 6 bases and J lost 1 base. The CDR3 consists of 14 residues. The CDR3 region has the DNA TGCAGTGCAGAGGGACAGGGAACTAATGAAAAACTGTTTTTT. It is translated as CSAEGQGTNEKLFF.

The gene calls are TRBV6-5 and TRBJ1-1; 9 positions agree with TRBD1. With V trimmed by 5 bases and J by 0 bases, 13 bases remained unmatched. Per germline, CDR1 MNHEY and CDR2 SVGAGI. This CDR3 contains 18 residues. CDR3 protein: CASSTRSQGALMNTEAFF. CDR3 DNA: TGTGCCAGCAGTACTCGATCACAGGGGGCCCTGATGAACACTGAAGCTTTCTTT.

The table lists this clonotype with a few counts. V is TRBV3-1 and J is TRBJ2-3; no clear D. The V gene's germline CDR1 is LGHDT and CDR2 YNNKEL (reference sequence). V was trimmed by 4 bases and J by 6 bases, leaving 11 bases between them. This CDR3 spans 13 amino acids. The CDR3: CASSLRISDTQYF. DNA of the CDR3: TGTGCCAGCAGCCTCAGGATTTCGGATACGCAGTATTTT.